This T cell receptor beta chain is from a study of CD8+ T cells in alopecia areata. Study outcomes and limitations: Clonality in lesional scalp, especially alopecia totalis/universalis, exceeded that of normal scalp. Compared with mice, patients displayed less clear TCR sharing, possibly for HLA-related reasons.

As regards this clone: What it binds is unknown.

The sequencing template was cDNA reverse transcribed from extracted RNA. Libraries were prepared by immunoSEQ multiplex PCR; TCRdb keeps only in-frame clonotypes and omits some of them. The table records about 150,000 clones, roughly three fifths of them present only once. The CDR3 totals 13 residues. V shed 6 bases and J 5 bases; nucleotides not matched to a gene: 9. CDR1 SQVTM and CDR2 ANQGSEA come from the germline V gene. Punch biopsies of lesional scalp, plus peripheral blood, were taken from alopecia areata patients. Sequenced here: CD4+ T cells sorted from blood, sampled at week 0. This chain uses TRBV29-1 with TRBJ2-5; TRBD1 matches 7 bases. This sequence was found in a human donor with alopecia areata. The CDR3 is CSVEPRRGETQYF. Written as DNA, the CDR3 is TGCAGCGTGGAGCCCCGCAGGGGGGAGACCCAGTACTTC.